The source of this TCR beta chain is a study of blood T cell repertoires in COVID-19. Looking at the study overall: The samples span acute and convalescent COVID-19 from the United States, Italy and Spain.

Sequencing used immunoSEQ multiplex PCR; TCRdb keeps in-frame clones, though not all of them. The repertoire has around 99,000 clones, about three quarters of them found once; the top ten carry around 4.4%. This CDR3 region has 12 residues. Germline V gives CDR1 SGHTA, CDR2 FQGTGA. V lost 4 bases and J 9 bases, leaving 11 bases between the germline ends. The rearrangement uses TRBV7-3 and TRBJ2-3; TRBD1 is a possible D gene (5 bases). The clonotype originates from a man between 65 and 80 years old with acute or convalescent COVID-19. Material for sequencing was peripheral blood. For the CDR3, the DNA is TGTGCCAGCAGCTCCTACACAGGCACGCAGTATTTT. Its protein product is CASSSYTGTQYF.